These 27 T cell receptor beta chains originate from one sample sequenced in a study of shared clonotypes between healthy human individuals. The assay was immunoSEQ multiplex PCR, and TCRdb's table has in-frame clones only and misses some. The repertoire holds over a million clones, with approximately 98.5% as singletons. The sample taken for sequencing was naive CD4+ T cells sorted from blood. The subset here: CD45RA+ positively selected. These receptors originate from a man aged 30-40 years in good health.

This clone was seen just once. The chain couples TRBV7-2 to TRBJ2-7, with 9 bases identical to TRBD1. V lost 2 bases, J lost 1 base, and 3 bases stayed unmatched. This CDR3 region has 15 residues. Germline values: CDR1 SGHTA, CDR2 FQGNSA. The CDR3 nucleotides read TGTGCCAGCAGCTTATCCGGGACAGGGTCCTACGAGCAGTACTTC. Encoded protein: CASSLSGTGSYEQYF.

The CDR3 sequence: CASSQDPTGGNYGYTF. CDR3 sequence (DNA): TGTGCCAGCAGCCAAGATCCCACAGGGGGTAACTATGGCTACACCTTC. The V and J genes are TRBV4-2 and TRBJ1-2, with TRBD1 matching over 8 bases. After removal of 0 bases from V and 1 base from J, the junction contained 4 bases not matched to a gene. The CDR3 is made up of 16 amino acids. CDR1 is LGHNA and CDR2 is YNFKEQ in the germline V gene.

The chain is built from TRBV9 and TRBJ2-2; D unclear. The CDR3 covers 11 residues. Germline V gives CDR1 SGDLS, CDR2 YYNGEE. V was pared by 2 bases and J by 7 bases, with 3 bases between. Written as DNA, the CDR3 is TGTGCCAGCAGCGTGCACGGGGAGCTGTTTTTT. Protein: CASSVHGELFF.

The rearrangement links TRBV19 to TRBJ2-1; 8 bases are shared with TRBD2. With V trimmed by 8 bases and J by 7 bases, 10 bases remained unmatched. This CDR3 region has 14 residues. Germline CDR1 is LNHDA and CDR2 is SQIVND (reference sequence). This CDR3 is CASGGSGRGNEQFF. For the CDR3, the DNA is TGTGCCAGTGGGGGGAGCGGGAGAGGTAATGAGCAGTTCTTC.

The chain couples TRBV7-6 to TRBJ1-1; no firm D call. This CDR3 contains 13 residues. Germline V gene sequence: CDR1 SGHVS, CDR2 FNYEAQ. V lost 2 bases to trimming and J lost 2 bases, with 6 bases between them. Written as DNA, the CDR3 is TGTGCCAGCAGCTTACGGGAAAACACTGAAGCTTTCTTT. Encoded protein: CASSLRENTEAFF.

The rearrangement joins TRBV6-6 to TRBJ1-2; D is unclear. Germline CDR1 reads MNHNY; CDR2 reads SVGAGI (reference sequence). V was clipped by 2 bases and J by 4 bases, with 17 bases between them. The CDR3 sequence is 16 residues long. The CDR3 protein is CASSYQTGEKIYGYTF. As DNA, the CDR3 is TGTGCCAGCAGTTACCAGACCGGGGAGAAGATCTATGGCTACACCTTC.

CDR3 nucleotide sequence: TGTGCCAGCAGTTTCAGGACTAGCTCCTACAATGAGCAGTTCTTC. Translating gives CASSFRTSSYNEQFF. The chain has TRBV6-5 and TRBJ2-1; 7 bases fit TRBD2. CDR1 and CDR2 (germline): MNHEY, SVGAGI. There are 15 residues in the CDR3. Trimming took 4 bases from V and 0 from J; bases not matched to a gene: 3.

The CDR3 sequence is CASSAPRGITDTQYF. The CDR3 DNA follows: TGTGCCAGCAGTGCCCCGAGGGGGATCACAGATACGCAGTATTTT. This chain connects TRBV28 to TRBJ2-3; the D gene is possibly TRBD1 (6 bases). This CDR3 region has 15 residues. V lost 5 bases and J lost 2, with 14 bases in between. The germline V gene encodes CDR1 MDHEN and CDR2 SYDVKM. The full variable domain, rest sourced from reference TRBV28 and TRBJ2-3, is DVKVTQSSRYLVKRTGEKVFLECVQDMDHENMFWYRQDPGLGLRLIYFSYDVKMKEKGDIPEGYSVSREKKERFSLILESASTNQTSMYLCASSAPRGITDTQYFGPGTRLTVL.

The chain is built from TRBV4-2 and TRBJ1-2; the D is unclear. The CDR3 is made up of 15 amino acids. Germline V gene lookup returns CDR1 LGHNA and CDR2 YNFKEQ. V shed 4 bases and J shed 5 bases, with 17 bases lying between them. Here the CDR3 DNA reads TGTGCCAGCAGCCCACCCTTAGGGAGAGTATATGGCTACACCTTC. It codes for CASSPPLGRVYGYTF.

The chain combines TRBV5-1 with TRBJ2-5; D may be TRBD2 (5 bases). Trimming shortened V by 4 bases and J by 5 bases, and 15 bases separated the two germline ends. The CDR3 runs 14 residues. Germline V gives CDR1 SGHRS, CDR2 YFSETQ. CDR3 amino acids: CASSPRGSLETQYF. The CDR3 region has the DNA TGCGCCAGCAGCCCCCGGGGTAGTCTGGAGACCCAGTACTTC.

J is TRBJ2-3 and V is TRBV28, with D possibly being TRBD1 or TRBD2 (5 bases each). Germline V gene sequence: CDR1 MDHEN, CDR2 SYDVKM. V dropped 5 bases and J dropped 7 bases, with 25 bases sitting between them. This CDR3 spans 17 amino acids. The CDR3 region is CASSDQSGTKRLNTQYF. The CDR3 region has the DNA TGTGCCAGCAGTGACCAATCCGGGACCAAAAGGCTCAATACGCAGTATTTT.

The V and J genes are TRBV7-2 and TRBJ2-7; 9 nucleotides agree with TRBD2. J was trimmed by 0 bases and V by 10 bases; bases with no gene match: 10. This CDR3 comprises 15 residues. The germline gives CDR1 SGHTA, CDR2 FQGNSA. The CDR3 is CATSRLAGLSYEQYF. CDR3 nucleotides: TGTGCCACCTCGCGGCTAGCGGGGCTCTCCTACGAGCAGTACTTC.

The chain recombines TRBV5-1 with TRBJ1-4, with a weak D call TRBD1 (6 bases). Deletions cut 4 bases from V and 0 bases from J, with 13 bases between. The CDR3 runs to 16 residues. Germline CDR1 reads SGHRS; CDR2 reads YFSETQ. CDR3 sequence: CASSLNRAATNEKLFF. For the CDR3, the DNA is TGCGCCAGCAGCCTTAACAGGGCGGCAACTAATGAAAAACTGTTTTTT.

The chain carries TRBV25-1 and TRBJ2-7; perhaps TRBD2 as D (5 bases). The CDR3 has 13 amino acids. CDR1 is MGHDK and CDR2 is SYGVNS in the germline V gene. V dropped 6 bases and J dropped 3 bases, with 12 bases sitting between them. CDR3 loop: CASRGGHSYEQYF. The CDR3 DNA reads as TGTGCCAGCAGGGGCGGGCACAGCTACGAGCAGTACTTC.

V is TRBV2 and J is TRBJ2-3; D may be TRBD1 (8 bases). The CDR3 length is 14 residues. The germline CDR1 and CDR2 sequences are SNHLY and FYNNEI. The V end lost 6 bases, the J end lost 7 bases, and 17 bases lay between the germline ends. CDR3 in amino acids: CASRTGGGAYTQYF. Written as DNA, the CDR3 is TGTGCCAGCAGAACAGGGGGAGGGGCCTATACGCAGTATTTT.

This chain joins TRBV9 and TRBJ2-1; 9 bases agree with TRBD1. The CDR3 spans 16 residues. V shed 4 bases and J 8 bases; nucleotides not matched to a gene: 13. CDR1 is SGDLS and CDR2 is YYNGEE in the germline V gene. The CDR3 is CASSYRLGTGRDEQFF. The CDR3 DNA follows: TGTGCCAGCAGCTATAGACTCGGGACAGGGCGTGATGAGCAGTTCTTC. Full variable domain (remainder filled in from reference TRBV9 and TRBJ2-1): DSGVTQTPKHLITATGQRVTLRCSPRSGDLSVYWYQQSLDQGLQFLIQYYNGEERAKGNILERFSAQQFPDLHSELNLSSLELGDSALYFCASSYRLGTGRDEQFFGPGTRLTVL.

The V and J genes are TRBV15 and TRBJ1-5; 8 bases map to TRBD1. Germline CDR1 LNHNV, CDR2 YYDKDF (reference sequence). The CDR3 extends over 15 amino acids. V gave up 5 bases and J gave up 4 bases; unmatched junction bases: 7. The CDR3: CATSQDRVVNQPQHF. The DNA of the CDR3 is TGTGCCACCAGCCAGGACAGGGTGGTAAATCAGCCCCAGCATTTT.

As concerns this clone: The sample contains more than one DNA sequence encoding this CDR3. This rearrangement joins TRBV5-1 to TRBJ2-7; the match to TRBD2 covers 8 bases. There are 15 residues in the CDR3. Germline loops: CDR1 SGHRS, CDR2 YFSETQ. V lost 4 bases to trimming and J lost 2 bases; unmatched junction nucleotides: 8. The chain's CDR3 is CASSLTAGETYEQYF. For the CDR3, the DNA is TGCGCCAGCAGCCTCACAGCGGGAGAAACCTACGAGCAGTACTTC. The full variable domain, rest sourced from reference TRBV5-1 and TRBJ2-7, is KAGVTQTPRYLIKTRGQQVTLSCSPISGHRSVSWYQQTPGQGLQFLFEYFSETQRNKGNFPGRFSGRQFSNSRSEMNVSTLELGDSALYLCASSLTAGETYEQYFGPGTRLTVT.

The V gene is TRBV5-8, the J gene TRBJ2-7; maybe TRBD2 (6 bases). The CDR3 has 14 residues. CDR1 is SGHTS and CDR2 is YDEGEE in the germline V gene. The V end lost 5 bases, the J end lost 0 bases, and 12 bases lay between the germline ends. CDR3 sequence (DNA): TGTGCCAGCAGTCGACACGGGGGCTCCTACGAGCAGTACTTC. Translated, it gives CASSRHGGSYEQYF.

The V call is TRBV5-1, the J call TRBJ1-4; no definite D call. Germline V gives CDR1 SGHRS, CDR2 YFSETQ. V was pared by 4 bases and J by 8 bases, with 18 bases between. The CDR3 is made up of 15 amino acids. CDR3 DNA sequence: TGCGCCAGCAGCCAGAACGTCAGCCCTGAGGAAAAACTGTTTTTT. This encodes CASSQNVSPEEKLFF.

The gene calls are TRBV27 and TRBJ2-7, with TRBD2 matching over 9 bases. There are 16 residues in the CDR3. The junction had 14 bases not matched to a gene; V was cut back by 5 bases and J by 6 bases. Looked up from germline, CDR1 is MNHEY and CDR2 is SMNVEV (reference sequence). CDR3 sequence: CASSLGLAGRPGEQYF. The CDR3 DNA reads as TGTGCCAGCAGTCTCGGCCTAGCGGGACGTCCGGGCGAGCAGTACTTC.

In the case of this clone: The same CDR3 is also encoded by other DNA sequences in this sample. The V and J genes are TRBV5-1 and TRBJ1-5, with TRBD1 matching over 10 bases. V dropped 2 bases and J dropped 2; count of bases not matched to a gene: 4. Germline V gene sequence: CDR1 SGHRS, CDR2 YFSETQ. The CDR3 is 16 residues long. The CDR3 loop reads CASSLTGTGGNQPQHF. For the CDR3, the DNA is TGCGCCAGCAGCTTAACCGGGACAGGGGGCAATCAGCCCCAGCATTTT.

The sample holds one count of this clone. This chain links TRBV6-5 with TRBJ2-7, with 8 bases aligning to TRBD2. This CDR3 spans 15 amino acids. V lost 6 bases to trimming and J lost 4 bases; unmatched junction nucleotides: 11. The germline V gene encodes CDR1 MNHEY and CDR2 SVGAGI. CDR3 sequence: CASSPPPAGAYEQYF. CDR3 nucleotides: TGTGCCAGCAGCCCGCCCCCAGCGGGAGCATACGAGCAGTACTTC.

The chain combines TRBV9 with TRBJ2-7; TRBD2 matches at 10 bases. This CDR3 spans 14 amino acids. CDR1 is SGDLS and CDR2 is YYNGEE in the germline V gene. V was clipped by 3 bases and J by 4 bases; unmatched bases: 4. The CDR3 DNA reads as TGTGCCAGCAGCGCCGGGACTAGCGCTTACGAGCAGTACTTC. Amino acid sequence: CASSAGTSAYEQYF.

This chain connects TRBV11-3 to TRBJ2-3; 15 bases map to TRBD2. This CDR3 contains 20 residues. CDR1 is SGHNT and CDR2 is YENEEA in the germline V gene. Trimming at V came to 5 bases and at J to 0 bases, leaving 12 bases not matched to a gene. In nucleotides, the CDR3 is TGTGCCAGCAGCGAGGGGACTAGCGGGAGGCCTAACGAAAGCACAGATACGCAGTATTTT. This sequence encodes CASSEGTSGRPNESTDTQYF.

Notes on this clone: The same CDR3 can be traced to other DNA sequences in this sample. The chain has TRBV6-1 and TRBJ2-7, with D unresolved. The CDR3 has 12 residues. Germline V gives CDR1 MNHNS, CDR2 SASEGT. The germline V and J ends were trimmed by 3 bases and 1 base, with 4 bases remaining between them. CDR3 residues: CASSDSSYEQYF. The CDR3 coding sequence is TGTGCCAGCAGTGACAGTTCCTACGAGCAGTACTTC.

This chain uses TRBV4-1 with TRBJ1-4; D ambiguous. With 0 bases removed from V and 7 bases from J, the gap between germline ends came to 12 bases. This CDR3 is 15 amino acids long. Germline CDR1 is MGHRA and CDR2 is YSYEKL. DNA of the CDR3: TGCGCCAGCAGCCAAGAATGGGTGGAGACTGAAAAACTGTTTTTT. This gives the protein CASSQEWVETEKLFF.